A single sample is the source of the 3 T cell receptor beta chains below, sequenced in a study of CD8 T cells in ankylosing spondylitis (dated by TCRdb to about 2017). Their target antigens are unknown. Overall results and qualifications from the work: Blood from ankylosing spondylitis patients appeared to be characterized by a TCR beta motif composed of 7 to 9 highly homologous amino acid variants.

Library prep was done by 5' RACE. Data came from an Illumina HiSeq 2500. Clones were called with MiXCR by TCRdb after fastp trimmed the public reads at Q25, and only in-frame beta chains were retained. Every distinct CDR3 protein forms one entry, paired with its most common genes and DNA. The table for this sample lists 670,000 or so distinct CDR3 sequences; around a fifth of them were counted only once. In total, the top ten clones hold about a fifth of the sample. Sequenced input: blood, either unsorted or a sorted T cell fraction (not recorded which). The source is a male donor with ankylosing spondylitis.

The V and J genes are TRBV12-3 or TRBV12-4 and TRBJ2-1; D is tentatively TRBD1 or TRBD2 (7 bases each). V dropped 5 bases and J dropped 7 bases, with 21 bases sitting between them. This CDR3 has 16 residues. As DNA, the CDR3 is TGTGCCAGCAGTAACCCCCAGGGGGGGGGCTCGAATGAGCAGTTCTTC. Translation gives CASSNPQGGGSNEQFF.

The V gene is TRBV28, the J gene TRBJ2-7; the match to TRBD1 covers 8 bases. This CDR3 comprises 14 residues. Trimming took 4 bases from V and 0 from J; bases not matched to a gene: 2. Per the germline V gene, CDR1 is MDHEN and CDR2 is SYDVKM. The CDR3 loop reads CASSWDRSSYEQYF. The DNA of the CDR3 is TGTGCCAGCAGTTGGGACAGGAGCTCCTACGAGCAGTACTTC.

This chain links TRBV7-9 with TRBJ2-3; D is possibly TRBD2 (6 bases). In germline, CDR1 is SEHNR, CDR2 FQNEAQ (reference sequence). CDR3 length: 16 residues. V gave up 5 bases and J gave up 2 bases, with 17 bases separating them. The CDR3 is CASSHSSEPVTDTQYF. CDR3 nucleotide sequence: TGTGCCAGCAGCCATTCTAGCGAGCCAGTCACAGATACGCAGTATTTT.